The clone carrying this T cell receptor beta chain appeared a few times. Its antigen is not known. The V end was cut by 0 bases, the J end by 5 bases, with 15 bases between. This CDR3 is built from 16 residues. Germline V gene lookup returns CDR1 SGHDT and CDR2 YYEEEE. The authors loaded around 200 ng DNA, 30,000 to 35,000 T cell genomes, into sorted-subset replicate PCRs. Profiled with immunoSEQ multiplex PCR; TCRdb holds only in-frame clones, not every one. The top ten clones hold 8.5% to 14% of a sample with 230,000 or so clones, about 65% of them seen once. These data originate in a study of shared clonotypes between healthy human individuals. General observations from the study: Clonotype sharing among the donors was expected to vary with sequencing depth. Researchers found naive subsets generally carried larger estimated richness than memory subsets.

This rearrangement joins TRBV5-6 to TRBJ2-1; a weak D match, TRBD1 (6 bases). This clonotype was sampled from a man younger than 45 in good health. The sample was memory CD4+ T cells sorted from blood. The subset was: CD45RA-negative fraction. The CDR3 coding sequence is TGTGCCAGCAGCTTGGAAGTAGGACAGTTAAACAATGAGCAGTTCTTC. Its protein product is CASSLEVGQLNNEQFF.